The present TCR beta chain was sequenced within a study of cytomegalovirus exposure and HLA in healthy donors (dated by TCRdb to 2016 to 2017). For the study in its entirety: An earlier analysis of approximately 600 of the donors reported 250 to 300 Gb of sequence data and some 120 million unique TCR beta sequences from about 179 million T cells. Roughly 310 gigabases of sequencing data and around 87 million unique TCR sequences were included in an early release covering roughly 700 HLA-typed donors. A later analysis re-examined previously published TCR beta repertoires from roughly 650 donors and added high-resolution HLA genotyping to investigate patterns of TCR occurrence. The study aimed to test whether signatures of past pathogen exposure could be identified by cataloging public T cell receptors. Roughly 5 DR-DQ haplotypes were handled as single units for association and clustering, since linkage in the cohort was strong. HLA typing included class I and class II loci at four-digit resolution. The number of typed donors differed by locus: about 629-630 for A, B, C, DRB1 and DQB1; 522 for DQA1; about 600 for DPA1; and 400 to 480 for DPB1. Every discovery cohort repertoire had been produced on one sequencing platform. To predict cytomegalovirus infection status, the study combined high-throughput TCR immunosequencing, statistical association of individual TCRs with disease status, and machine learning. Genome-wide SNP genotypes for about 65% of the roughly 670 donors were used in a later genetic analysis, which treated that subset as a discovery cohort. Of the approximately 400 genotyped donors, approximately 83% fell in the genetic ancestry cluster associated with self-reported Caucasian donors. The study used immunosequencing to profile the T cell repertoires of around 600 subjects and linked those repertoires to cytomegalovirus serostatus. The later analysis used no new phenotypic data to find candidate immune exposures, relying instead on TCR beta sequences and their occurrence across donors. Among about 400 genotyped donors of the cohort, an average of approximately 200,000 unique TCR beta nucleotide sequences was sequenced per donor, of which 15% to 20% were non-productive. In addition to the first cohort of 650 to 800 subjects, a separate validation cohort of 120 different subjects was used. Donor age, sex, ethnicity and CMV serostatus were collected together with the repertoire data. To decide whether each TCR beta V gene segment behaved as functional or pseudogenic, an earlier analysis of over 500 of the donors relied on high-throughput TCR beta sequencing. The study at large found these results: Correlated functional status among segregating V segments might be attributable to linkage disequilibrium, but an unknown experimental factor could not be ruled out. Over 15 rarely observed V segments, including chromosome 9 orphons, were excluded from the earlier analysis of some 590 of the donors because counts were too low. Assigning TCR associations to individual alleles was difficult when HLA alleles, especially DR and DQ, strongly co-occurred. Only TCR beta chains were sequenced in this cohort, and the absence of alpha or paired-chain data limited detectable features. A further reported finding was that TCR beta sequences accurately predicted the HLA-A and HLA-B alleles for most subjects in the first cohort. In vitro tests confirmed that three of the cytomegalovirus-associated TCR beta chains recognize cytomegalovirus antigens. Several of the top co-occurrence clusters appeared to be linked to parvovirus B19, influenza, CMV and Epstein-Barr virus, according to a later analysis. A cluster of highly shared sequence variants was judged likely to be a technical artifact of the sequencing pipeline. The presence/absence analyses assumed that sequencing depth was roughly uniform across donors, and that assumption may not be true. Because some donors lacked HLA typing at each locus, the association tests relied only on the typed subset. In a later analysis, TCR association rates were found to vary across HLA loci, with the most associated TCRs seen for DRB1 alleles and the fewest for HLA-C alleles. The classifier was reported to diagnose cytomegalovirus status with high specificity and sensitivity in both the original and validation cohorts. According to a later genetic analysis, donors in an Asian-associated ancestry cluster had fewer N-insertions in productive TCRs than the approximately 630-donor mean. A later analysis found that HLA-associated TCR beta chains were more clonally expanded and had lower generation probabilities than equally common non-associated chains. The authors suggested that the approach could potentially be extended to other disease states and immunological phenotypes. In the study, approximately 150 TCR beta chains were listed as associated with cytomegalovirus. In a later analysis, over 15,000 TCR beta sequences were associated with specific HLA alleles at a false discovery rate of 0.05. A later analysis found that most CMV-associated TCR beta chains appeared HLA-restricted, with HLA associations seemingly driven largely by CMV exposure. In an earlier analysis of around 600 of the donors, most TCR beta V segments were observed in productive rearrangements about 87% or about 30% of the time, broadly matching IMGT annotations. An association between a missense DCLRE1C variant and V-gene and J-gene trimming of TCR beta chains was found in a later genetic analysis and replicated in an independent cohort. While some public TCRs were present in many individuals, most TCR sequences turned up only very rarely across donors. Immune exposure information for the cohort was limited to CMV serostatus.

The cohort comprised 666 healthy bone marrow donors. At the time of sampling, every cohort member was nominally healthy, though immune exposures that went unrecorded were likely present. The donor tested CMV seronegative and was one of the 352 seronegative cohort members. Each donor provided a peripheral blood sample, and peripheral blood mononuclear cells were used for TCR beta sequencing. Genomic DNA was extracted from the blood cell samples with the Qiagen DNeasy Blood Extraction Kit. The protocol used for the library was the immunoSEQ multiplex PCR assay. For the multiplex PCR, a mixture combining 60 forward primers for TCR Vbeta segments and 13 reverse primers for TCR Jbeta segments was used. Amplification of the CDR3 region of rearranged TCR beta genes was performed with a multiplex PCR assay on genomic DNA. Amplified TCR beta libraries were sequenced as 87-base-pair reads on the Illumina HiSeq System. The paper's data handling went like this. A later analysis tallied tens of millions of unique TCR beta chains across the 600 to 700 repertoires, and some 10 million of those chains were shared by two or more donors. Raw reads were error-corrected and collapsed into unique sequences by a nearest-neighbor algorithm in which closely related sequences were merged to remove PCR and sequencing errors. V, D and J gene segments were assigned by aligning CDR3 sequences to IMGT reference sequences. For a sequence to be retained, at least a six-nucleotide match to both a V gene segment and a J gene segment was required. Rearrangements were classified as productive when the CDR3 lacked stop codons and remained in frame with V and J, and all other rearrangements were classified as non-productive. CDR3 was defined according to IMGT convention as the region running from the second conserved V-encoded cysteine to the conserved J-encoded phenylalanine. Sequences without an unambiguous match to a single V gene segment were excluded from the earlier analysis of 450 to 650 of the donors. In an earlier analysis of 587 of the donors, a V segment was called functional when productive rearrangements were above 56.7%, and segregating when the standard deviation between donors exceeded 5%. A statistical classification framework was built to diagnose cytomegalovirus status from the catalog of TCR beta chain sequences. In a later analysis, V and J genes were assigned by comparing TCR nucleotide sequences against IMGT/GENE-DB human TR gene sequences. A later analysis assigned CDR3 sequences and most-parsimonious VDJ recombination scenarios with the TCRdist pipeline. In a later analysis, every TCR beta chain was defined by the combination of its CDR3 amino acid sequence and its V-gene family, and reads without a unique V-gene family were dropped. In a later analysis, nearly 600 highly shared, low-generation-probability nucleotide sequences were removed to address suspected cross-contamination and a sequencing artifact. A later analysis calculated a clonal expansion index for each public chain from normalized within-repertoire ranks of inferred template counts. Generation probabilities in a later analysis came from a VDJ recombination model fitted to out-of-frame rearrangements, and those results were checked against IGoR. A later analysis scored TCR-TCR, TCR-HLA and TCR-CMV co-occurrence with hypergeometric tests, applying a repertoire-size bias correction to TCR pairs. In a later analysis, false discovery rates were estimated by permuting HLA or CMV assignments 20 times. A later analysis grouped co-occurring TCRs with DBSCAN, adding TCRdist sequence similarity when clustering within HLA-allele-positive subsets. For co-occurrence clustering, repertoires with fewer than 30,000 or more than 120,000 public chains were excluded, along with roughly 5 repertoires with anomalous nucleotide sharing. TCRdb provides this immuneACCESS table in a form limited to in-frame rearrangements. Some clones are lacking; in checked studies, under half of them reflect an unresolved V gene, and why the rest are absent is not known. V, J and clone size are those of that table, while D and trimming were read from the DNA. The table for this sample lists roughly 200,000 clones; around 76% of them were counted only once. In total, the top ten clones hold roughly 0.62% of the sample.

With respect to this clone: This receptor's antigen is unknown. No much larger clonotype is one base removed from it; base qualities were not supplied.

Sequences were obtained from PBMCs. This clonotype was obtained from a man aged 18-30 years in good health and CMV-seronegative.

The CDR3 here reads CASKGQGLYEQYF. DNA sequence: TGTGCCAGCAAGGGACAGGGGTTGTATGAGCAGTACTTC. The chain is assembled from TRBV6-1 and TRBJ2-7, with 10 bases aligning to TRBD1. The CDR3 spans 13 residues, from the cysteine through the phenylalanine. Of the read, only the CDR3 DNA is kept; its 39 bases are in frame from base 1. Ends trimmed: V by 7 bases, J by 7 bases; bases unmatched to a gene: 7. CDR1 and CDR2, per the germline V gene, are MNHNS and SASEGT.